These 27 T cell receptor beta chains share one sample of origin, sequenced in a study of shared T cell receptors in the human thymus. Clones were sequenced by immunoSEQ multiplex PCR, and TCRdb holds only the in-frame ones, with some missing. The sample includes approximately 660,000 clones, approximately 88% of them seen just once. The same data also contributed to another study, on human thymus T cells.

The sequencing sample was made of thymocytes. Receptors originate from a boy under three years old with a congenital heart defect.

Points on this clone: Other nucleotide sequences from this sample produce the same CDR3. The V gene is TRBV6-5, the J gene TRBJ2-7, with 8 bases lining up with TRBD2. In germline, CDR1 is MNHEY, CDR2 SVGAGI. J lost 2 bases, V lost 6 bases, and 3 bases had no gene match. This CDR3 has 13 residues. In DNA, the CDR3 is TGTGCCAGCAGGCCGGGACTAGCCTACGAGCAGTACTTC. It yields the protein CASRPGLAYEQYF.

The chain combines TRBV14 with TRBJ1-1; 7 nucleotides agree with TRBD1. V was clipped by 0 bases and J by 9 bases; unmatched bases: 4. Germline lookup yields CDR1 SGHDN and CDR2 FVKESK. The CDR3 has 13 amino acids. DNA of the CDR3: TGTGCCAGCAGCCAAGAGGCGACAGGGAAAGCTTTCTTT. It is translated as CASSQEATGKAFF.

This chain uses TRBV9 with TRBJ2-1; TRBD2 matches 14 bases. The V gene end was trimmed by 7 bases and the J gene end by 4 bases; junction bases not matched to a gene: 19. CDR1 SGDLS and CDR2 YYNGEE come from the germline V gene. This CDR3 is built from 20 residues. CDR3 amino acids: CASSPSTGTSGRLRYNEQFF. DNA for the CDR3: TGTGCCAGCTCCCCCTCCACCGGGACTAGCGGGAGACTAAGGTACAATGAGCAGTTCTTC.

The chain employs TRBV7-2 and TRBJ2-5; TRBD2 agrees at 8 bases. Losses at the gene ends were 7 bases for V and 5 bases for J; bases not matched to a gene: 6. Looked up from germline, CDR1 is SGHTA and CDR2 is FQGNSA. The CDR3 length is 13 residues. This CDR3 is CASIGPGGETQYF. CDR3 nucleotides: TGTGCCAGCATCGGTCCGGGAGGGGAGACCCAGTACTTC.

The chain carries TRBV28 and TRBJ1-1; TRBD1 matches at 7 bases. V was pared by 3 bases and J by 4 bases, with 11 bases of the junction left unmatched. The germline gives CDR1 MDHEN, CDR2 SYDVKM. The CDR3 is made up of 16 amino acids. CDR3 residues: CASSFGNRGATTEAFF. The CDR3 nucleotides are TGTGCCAGCAGTTTTGGGAACAGGGGAGCGACCACTGAAGCTTTCTTT.

This clone has only a few counts. The rearrangement uses TRBV18 and TRBJ2-1; D is ambiguous. V gave up 5 bases and J gave up 4 bases, with 9 bases separating them. This CDR3 has 13 amino acids. Germline CDR1 and CDR2: KGHSH and LQKENI. DNA of the CDR3: TGTGCCAGCTCAACCGGTCCGTACAATGAGCAGTTCTTC. Translation gives CASSTGPYNEQFF.

The rearrangement joins TRBV9 to TRBJ2-3; D possibly corresponds to TRBD1 (5 bases). This CDR3 has 17 residues. The V gene lost 3 bases and the J gene lost 4 bases, with 21 bases spanning the gap. Per germline, CDR1 SGDLS and CDR2 YYNGEE. The chain's CDR3 is CASSEVPRAGPPDTQYF. The CDR3 region has the DNA TGTGCCAGCAGCGAGGTCCCCCGGGCAGGGCCCCCAGATACGCAGTATTTT.

The chain carries TRBV7-9 and TRBJ2-5; TRBD2 matches 7 bases. Germline V lookup: CDR1 SEHNR, CDR2 FQNEAQ (reference sequence). The CDR3 is 16 residues long. V lost 6 bases and J lost 0; bases outside the gene matches: 10. CDR3 protein: CASSSERTRDQETQYF. CDR3 sequence (DNA): TGTGCCAGCAGTTCAGAGAGGACTAGGGACCAAGAGACCCAGTACTTC.

This sequence joins TRBV5-4 and TRBJ1-1; 11 nucleotides line up with TRBD1. Germline values: CDR1 SGHNT, CDR2 YYREEE (reference sequence). J lost 5 bases, V lost 4 bases, and 19 bases had no gene match. The CDR3 sequence is 19 residues long. This CDR3 is CASSPKTALGTGGGTEAFF. The CDR3 DNA sequence: TGTGCCAGCAGCCCTAAGACGGCGCTTGGGACAGGGGGTGGTACTGAAGCTTTCTTT. Full variable domain (remainder filled in from reference TRBV5-4 and TRBJ1-1): ETGVTQSPTHLIKTRGQQVTLRCSSQSGHNTVSWYQQALGQGPQFIFQYYREEENGRGNFPPRFSGLQFPNYSSELNVNALELDDSALYLCASSPKTALGTGGGTEAFFGQGTRLTVV.

This chain's CDR3 is CASSLEYGRGYGNEQFF. Here the CDR3 DNA reads TGTGCCAGCAGCTTGGAATACGGGAGGGGGTATGGGAATGAGCAGTTCTTC. This chain connects TRBV5-8 to TRBJ2-1; 8 bases fit TRBD2. Germline values: CDR1 SGHTS, CDR2 YDEGEE. This CDR3 spans 17 amino acids. Trimming at V came to 0 bases and at J to 7 bases, leaving 12 bases not matched to a gene.

This rearrangement joins TRBV19 to TRBJ1-5, with unresolved D. The CDR3 sequence is 16 residues long. With 1 base removed from V and 0 bases from J, the gap between germline ends came to 10 bases. The germline V gene encodes CDR1 LNHDA and CDR2 SQIVND (reference sequence). This CDR3 is CASSIGPTLSNQPQHF. CDR3 DNA: TGTGCCAGTAGTATAGGACCGACTCTTAGCAATCAGCCCCAGCATTTT.

As concerns this clone: Other DNA sequences from this sample encode an identical CDR3 as well. The V and J genes are TRBV20-1 and TRBJ2-7, with D unresolved. The CDR3 loop spans 10 amino acids. Germline values: CDR1 DFQATT, CDR2 SNEGSKA (reference sequence). V dropped 2 bases and J dropped 6 bases, with 5 bases sitting between them. The CDR3 region has the DNA TGCAGTGCTAGACTCTCCGAGCAGTACTTC. Translation gives CSARLSEQYF.

The genes are TRBV25-1 and TRBJ2-1, with 10 bases aligning to TRBD2. Trimming took 4 bases from V and 9 from J; bases not matched to a gene: 9. Germline CDR1 reads MGHDK; CDR2 reads SYGVNS. The CDR3 extends over 15 amino acids. In DNA, the CDR3 is TGTGCCAGCAGTGTGTTCCTAGCGGGAGAAGCTGAGCAGTTCTTC. Its translation: CASSVFLAGEAEQFF.

This clone was counted only a few times. The J gene is TRBJ1-3, the V gene TRBV6-1, with no clear D. This CDR3 contains 16 residues. Trimming took off 3 bases at V and 0 bases at J, with 12 bases between the two ends. The V gene's germline CDR1 is MNHNS and CDR2 SASEGT. CDR3 in amino acids: CASSEAGGNSGNTIYF. Here the CDR3 DNA reads TGTGCCAGCAGTGAGGCAGGAGGGAACTCTGGAAACACCATATATTTT.

The chain recombines TRBV27 with TRBJ2-1; tentative D call: TRBD2 (6 bases). Between the trimmed V and J ends, which lost 6 bases and 10 bases, there was a span of 25 bases. Germline V gene data show CDR1 as MNHEY and CDR2 as SMNVEV (reference sequence). The length of the CDR3 is 16 residues. CDR3 nucleotides: TGTGCCAGCAGGGAGGAGGGGCTAGGCCATTTAGGAGAGCAGTTCTTC. Its translation: CASREEGLGHLGEQFF.

The chain combines TRBV7-2 with TRBJ2-1, with 7 bases matching TRBD2. After removal of 4 bases from V and 9 bases from J, the junction contained 12 bases not matched to a gene. CDR3 length: 15 residues. Germline V gene data show CDR1 as SGHTA and CDR2 as FQGNSA. In DNA form, the CDR3 reads TGTGCCAGCAGCTCACGGGCGGGAGAGGGCAGTGAGCAGTTCTTC. It codes for CASSSRAGEGSEQFF.

This clone has only a few counts. J is TRBJ2-7 and V is TRBV6-6; 10 nucleotides align to TRBD2. J was trimmed by 3 bases and V by 6 bases; bases with no gene match: 8. Germline CDR1 reads MNHNY; CDR2 reads SVGAGI (reference sequence). The CDR3 totals 15 residues. The CDR3 region has the DNA TGTGCCAGCAGAACCGGGACTAGCGTGCTCTACGAGCAGTACTTC. Protein sequence: CASRTGTSVLYEQYF.

The V gene is TRBV6-5, the J gene TRBJ1-5, with no clear D. Trimming pared 0 bases from V and 4 bases from J, leaving 10 bases between. Germline V gene data show CDR1 as MNHEY and CDR2 as SVGAGI. The CDR3 is 15 amino acids. The CDR3 here is CASSYSEGTNQPQHF. Here the CDR3 DNA reads TGTGCCAGCAGTTACTCAGAGGGAACGAATCAGCCCCAGCATTTT.

This clone appeared a few times. The chain uses TRBV14 and TRBJ2-7, with TRBD2 matching over 7 bases. Germline CDR1 reads SGHDN; CDR2 reads FVKESK. J lost 5 bases, V lost 0 bases, and 10 bases had no gene match. There are 16 residues in the CDR3. The CDR3 loop is CASSQDLVRRENEQYF. Here the CDR3 DNA reads TGTGCCAGCAGCCAAGACCTGGTGCGGCGGGAGAACGAGCAGTACTTC.

The chain couples TRBV28 to TRBJ2-3, with D perhaps matching TRBD1 (5 bases). This CDR3 has 18 residues. Germline values: CDR1 MDHEN, CDR2 SYDVKM. V shed 5 bases and J shed 4 bases, with 25 bases lying between them. In DNA form, the CDR3 reads TGTGCCAGCAGTCCAAATGATCCTCTACAGGAGTTCGCAGATACGCAGTATTTT. Amino acids: CASSPNDPLQEFADTQYF. The variable domain in full, with the rest retrieved from reference TRBV28 and TRBJ2-3, is DVKVTQSSRYLVKRTGEKVFLECVQDMDHENMFWYRQDPGLGLRLIYFSYDVKMKEKGDIPEGYSVSREKKERFSLILESASTNQTSMYLCASSPNDPLQEFADTQYFGPGTRLTVL.

This clone was seen a single time. V and J are TRBV30 and TRBJ2-2, with a possible D match to TRBD2 (5 bases). The CDR3 length is 15 residues. Germline V gives CDR1 GTSNPN, CDR2 SVGIG (reference sequence). Trimming cost V 1 base and J 4 bases, with 13 bases left between them. DNA for the CDR3: TGTGCCTGGAGTGGGCCCAGCGGAGGCACCGGGGAGCTGTTTTTT. As protein: CAWSGPSGGTGELFF.

This chain links TRBV7-9 with TRBJ2-7; D possibly corresponds to TRBD1 (6 bases). V gave up 3 bases and J gave up 3 bases, with 9 bases separating them. The CDR3 is 13 residues long. The germline V gene has CDR1 SEHNR and CDR2 FQNEAQ (reference sequence). The CDR3 region has the DNA TGTGCCAGCAGCTTTGGGGACATCTACGAGCAGTACTTC. Protein product: CASSFGDIYEQYF. Full variable domain (remainder filled in from reference TRBV7-9 and TRBJ2-7): DTGVSQNPRHKITKRGQNVTFRCDPISEHNRLYWYRQTLGQGPEFLTYFQNEAQLEKSRLLSDRFSAERPKGSFSTLEIQRTEQGDSAMYLCASSFGDIYEQYFGPGTRLTVT.

The chain combines TRBV29-1 with TRBJ2-7; 7 nucleotides match TRBD2. The CDR3 totals 16 residues. The J segment lost 6 bases and the V segment lost 2 bases, leaving 16 bases of the junction unmatched. CDR1 is SQVTM and CDR2 is ANQGSEA in the germline V gene. CDR3 sequence (DNA): TGCAGCGTTGAAACCCGACTAGTTGGGCGGGAGCCCGAGCAGTACTTC. As protein: CSVETRLVGREPEQYF.

The V call is TRBV7-2, the J call TRBJ2-7, with a tentative D call TRBD2 (5 bases). Germline V gene lookup returns CDR1 SGHTA and CDR2 FQGNSA. The CDR3 consists of 14 residues. V was cut by 2 bases and J by 7 bases, with 15 bases left in between. CDR3 nucleotide sequence: TGTGCCAGCAGCTTATCTAGCCGACCTACAGAGCAGTACTTC. It is translated as CASSLSSRPTEQYF.

This clone was counted once. The chain employs TRBV21-1 and TRBJ2-4; the D call TRBD1 from the table was never checked on the DNA. TRBV21-1 is a documented pseudogene. The CDR3 consists of 17 residues. The CDR3 loop is CASSKWGNRVAKNIQYF. The CDR3 region has the DNA TGTGCCAGCAGCAAATGGGGGAACAGGGTCGCCAAAAACATTCAGTACTTC.

The chain combines TRBV4-1 with TRBJ2-3, with TRBD2 identical over 14 bases. Trimming cost V 0 bases and J 1 base; bases outside gene matches: 6. The germline V gene has CDR1 MGHRA and CDR2 YSYEKL. CDR3 length: 19 residues. The CDR3 bases are TGCGCCAGCAGCCAAGAAGGACTAGCGGGAGGTGGGGGCACAGATACGCAGTATTTT. Translation: CASSQEGLAGGGGTDTQYF.

The chain couples TRBV11-2 to TRBJ1-1; 10 positions match TRBD1. Trimming cost V 2 bases and J 2 bases; bases outside gene matches: 8. Germline assignment: CDR1 SGHAT and CDR2 FQNNGV. This CDR3 is built from 17 residues. This CDR3 reads CASSLLGGQGSNTEAFF. The CDR3 nucleotides are TGTGCCAGCAGCTTACTTGGGGGACAGGGGTCCAACACTGAAGCTTTCTTT.